This T cell receptor beta chain derives from a study of T cell repertoires in cytomegalovirus infection. Study-level points and caveats: The response measured ex vivo was dominated by TCR beta clonotypes (HLA-C-restricted and CMV-specific). The study identified carriers of CMV plus the relevant HLA from cumulative public TCR beta family frequency.

TCRdb called the reads again in MiXCR, with one record for every CDR3 protein. The repertoire holds about 100,000 distinct CDR3 sequences, 23% seen once, with roughly 43% in the top ten. Notes on this clonotype: Its antigen remains unidentified.

The CDR3 covers 14 residues. Germline CDR1 SGHNT, CDR2 YYREEE (reference sequence). With 0 bases clipped from V and 3 bases from J, the junction kept 2 bases outside the gene matches. What was sequenced was CD8+ T cells from PBMCs. J is TRBJ2-5 and V is TRBV5-4, with 7 bases matching TRBD1. This TCR came from a human donor in good health (CMV status not recorded). Some clones in this sample may be carry-over from other donors' samples. CDR3 sequence reads: CASSLATGKETQYF. DNA of the CDR3: TGTGCCAGCAGCTTGGCGACAGGGAAAGAGACCCAGTACTTC.